This entry lists 4 T cell receptor beta chains sequenced from one sample in a study of spatial heterogeneity in lung cancer. TCRdb analysed the 5' RACE reads with MiXCR anew, one entry per CDR3 protein. The sample includes about 120,000 distinct CDR3 sequences, roughly an eighth of them seen just once. The sample's time point: blood at routine non-recurrence follow-up after resection. Unsorted whole RNA samples from tumor, nontumor lung or frozen PBMC were sequenced. Sequences were derived from PBMCs, sampled at follow-up. These receptor sequences come from a male donor with early-stage non-small cell lung cancer.

This clonotype was counted many times. The V gene is TRBV20-1, the J gene TRBJ2-5; D is unresolved. The germline V and J ends were trimmed by 3 bases and 12 bases, with 5 bases remaining between them. Germline values: CDR1 DFQATT, CDR2 SNEGSKA (reference sequence). The CDR3 has 8 amino acids. In DNA, the CDR3 is TGCAGTGCTAGCGAAGAGTACTTC. Its translation is CSASEEYF.

The CDR3 loop is CASSYSNGVNEQFF. The CDR3 nucleotides are TGTGCCAGCAGTTACTCGAACGGGGTGAATGAGCAGTTCTTC. The chain is built from TRBV6-5 and TRBJ2-1; TRBD2 might be the D (5 bases). CDR1 is MNHEY and CDR2 is SVGAGI in the germline V gene. V was pared by 0 bases and J by 7 bases, with 10 bases between. The CDR3 sequence is 14 residues long.

The chain combines TRBV6-6 with TRBJ2-7, with a tentative D call TRBD2 (6 bases). The V gene's germline CDR1 is MNHNY and CDR2 SVGAGI (reference sequence). The CDR3 extends over 14 amino acids. V lost 6 bases and J 0 bases, leaving 12 bases between the germline ends. The CDR3 loop reads CASSPRDFSYEQYF. For the CDR3, the DNA is TGTGCCAGCAGCCCACGGGACTTCTCCTACGAGCAGTACTTC.

J is TRBJ2-5 and V is TRBV19, with a weak D call TRBD2 (5 bases). V lost 5 bases, J lost 4 bases, and 20 bases lay in between. CDR3 length: 16 residues. Germline CDR1 reads LNHDA; CDR2 reads SQIVND (reference sequence). In DNA form, the CDR3 reads TGTGCCAGTAGTCCGGGGAGAAAGGGTAGAAGAGAGACCCAGTACTTC. This encodes CASSPGRKGRRETQYF.